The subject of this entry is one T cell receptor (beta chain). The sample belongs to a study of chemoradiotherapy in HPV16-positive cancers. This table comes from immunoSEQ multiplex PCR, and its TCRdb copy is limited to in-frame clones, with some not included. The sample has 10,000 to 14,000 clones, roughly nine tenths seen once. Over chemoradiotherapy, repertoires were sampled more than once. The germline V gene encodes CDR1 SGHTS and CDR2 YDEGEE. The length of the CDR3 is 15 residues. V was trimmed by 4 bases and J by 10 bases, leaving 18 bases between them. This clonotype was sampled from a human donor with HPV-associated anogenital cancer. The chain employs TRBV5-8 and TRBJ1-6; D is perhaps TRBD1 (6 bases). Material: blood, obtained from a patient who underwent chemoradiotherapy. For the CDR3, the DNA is TGTGCCAGCAGCGGAGGGACATTAGTCGACTCACCCCTCCACTTT. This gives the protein CASSGGTLVDSPLHF.